This T cell receptor beta chain stems from a study of cytomegalovirus exposure and HLA in healthy donors. This CDR3 has 16 residues. V dropped 5 bases and J dropped 5 bases, with 18 bases sitting between them. The germline V gene encodes CDR1 SGHTA and CDR2 FQGTGA. Researchers ran the PCR with 60 Vbeta and 13 Jbeta primers. This table comes from immunoSEQ multiplex PCR, and its TCRdb copy is limited to in-frame clones, with some not included. The table lists some 150,000 clones, approximately 78% of them singletons. In this sample, this clone turned up a few times. Sequenced sample: PBMCs. The chain combines TRBV7-3 with TRBJ2-2; possibly TRBD1 for D (5 bases). The source of this sequence is a woman between 35 and 50 years old in good health and CMV-seropositive. CDR3 DNA: TGTGCCAGCAGCGAAACTCCAGGGTCGAGGACCGGGGAGCTGTTTTTT. It encodes CASSETPGSRTGELFF.